This T cell receptor beta chain was obtained from a study of spatial heterogeneity in lung cancer (dated by TCRdb to about 2019). About the study as a whole: Beta-chain transcripts were consistently detected in greater numbers than alpha-chain transcripts, which likely reflected higher beta-chain transcript abundance. In the raw uncorrected reads, each unique combination of TCR and UMI appeared on average more than ten times. TCR alpha and beta repertoires were quantitatively compared across multiple tumor regions, matched nontumor lung and blood in non-small cell lung cancer. TCR repertoire features were related to nonsynonymous mutation counts determined by whole-exome sequencing of tumor tissue. Both alpha and beta chains were TCR-sequenced in samples taken at surgery, namely 220 tumor regions, around 64 matched nontumor lung samples and about 58 PBMC samples.

The label giving this sample's time point can be read as: sample taken at primary tumor resection. For TCR sequencing, whole RNA was extracted from tumor and nontumor lung tissue, or from cryopreserved PBMC samples, and no cell sorting was done. The donors were 60 to 80 patients from the lung TRACERx cohort who had early-stage, untreated non-small cell lung cancer. Only patients for whom sufficient RNA was available from at least two tumor regions were selected for TCR sequencing. This clonotype is characterized as medium-sized (0.01 to 0.1%). The antigen it binds to is not known. No much larger clonotype is one base removed from it; base qualities were not supplied. Since it is a stray read in a library aimed at alpha chains, this beta chain has a size that is not meaningful. The CDR3 has 14 amino acids, counting the end cysteine and phenylalanine. Only the CDR3 portion is preserved as DNA: 42 bases, with reading frame beginning at the first base. Reading the germline V gene gives CDR1 SQVTM and CDR2 ANQGSEA. V drops 7 bases and J drops 1 base, leaving 16 bases in between.

The library came from 5' RACE. The sequencer listed for this sample is NextSeq 500. To allow correction of PCR and sequencing errors, the TCR library protocol tagged every TCR cDNA molecule with a unique molecular identifier. The published analysis was carried out like this. TCR identification, UMI-based error correction and CDR3 extraction were performed with Decombinator tools. TCRs above a frequency of 2 per 1,000, corresponding to the top 1% of the tumor frequency distribution, were defined as expanded. Each repertoire was subsampled 100 times to 5,000 TCRs, after which Renyi diversity was computed with the R vegan package. CDR3 similarity networks were constructed using string-kernel similarity of amino acid triplets, with links drawn between CDR3s whose pairwise similarity was above 0.82. TCRdb itself trimmed the public reads at Q25 with fastp, ran MiXCR and retained productive beta chains. Every CDR3 protein is listed once, alongside the most common genes and DNA of its rows. Here the V and J calls rest on TCRdb's processing, not on the authors' analysis. This sample comprises approximately 9,400 distinct CDR3 sequences, roughly 5% of them detected only once. The ten most abundant clones make up over 25% of the sample.

Summary of the overall study and its limitations: Ubiquitous expanded tumor TCRs were detected in blood more often at tumor resection than at routine follow-up. Confirming at a functional level the hypothesis that regional TCRs recognize regional mutations was considered to require additional single-cell paired TCR alpha and beta sequencing.

The specimen comprised PBMCs, sampled at surgery. This sequence uses TRBV29-1 and TRBJ1-2; the D region possibly corresponds to TRBD1 (6 bases align). The sequence was collected from a male donor with early-stage non-small cell lung cancer. At the DNA level, the sequence is TGCAGCGCGGAGCGACGGGACATTAACTATGGCTACACCTTC. It specifies CSAERRDINYGYTF.